This TCR beta chain was sequenced for a study of PD-1 blockade in mismatch repair-deficient tumors (TCRdb year 2017). For context, the study as a whole: Between late 2013 and late 2016, the trial enrolled roughly 86 consecutive patients with around 11 types of mismatch repair-deficient cancer, all of whom had received prior treatment and were progressing. Tumor-associated T cell clones in the peripheral blood of patients responding to PD-1 blockade were tracked using deep sequencing of TCR CDR3 regions. What the study reported, not specific to this receptor: Clonal expansion was elicited by three of the seven peptides, yielding around 150 unique blood TCRs of which seven were also found in tumor, and every positive peptide was derived from frameshift mutations. Clones residing in the tumor, which were often undetectable in blood before treatment, expanded quickly after pembrolizumab and then contracted, generally before radiologic responses.

This sample's time point label indicates: approximately 11-day in vitro stimulation with candidate neoantigen peptide 2. Mismatch repair deficiency in every enrolled patient was established by polymerase chain reaction or immunohistochemistry. TCR sequencing was performed for three patients who responded to pembrolizumab therapy. Several ELISpot-reactive candidate neoantigen peptides were each used in a roughly eleven-day in vitro stimulation before TCR sequencing. A control culture with no peptide was handled in the same way and served as the baseline for calculating clone fold changes. The phase II trial prospectively tested pembrolizumab PD-1 blockade in advanced mismatch repair-deficient cancers regardless of tissue of origin. Inclusive of the bounding cysteine and phenylalanine, the CDR3 is 17 residues long. Of all the DNA, just the CDR3 is kept, 51 bases in frame from base 1. CDR1 and CDR2 are drawn from the germline V gene (reference sequence): SGHNT, YYREEE. V lost 5 bases and J lost 1 base, and the count of bases not matched to a germline gene is 11.

Worth noting for this clone: Its target antigen remains unknown. Base-call qualities are not available, and no considerably larger clone is one nucleotide away.

Library preparation employed the immunoSEQ multiplex PCR assay. As for how the authors treated the data: A clone was classified as neoantigen-specific if the clone expanded significantly in response to the relevant peptide and did not expand significantly in response to any other peptide tested. The immuneACCESS repertoire file appears here via TCRdb, limited to in-frame rearrangements. These files lack a portion of the clones; in checked studies, under half of the deficit traces to unresolved V genes, and the cause of the others is not known. That table is the source of V, J and clone size, and D and trimming were worked out from the DNA. The sample profile shows about 9,800 clones; approximately 86% of them were found once. Around 23% of the sample belongs to the ten largest clones.

The source of this sequence is an adult with mismatch repair-deficient cancer. The chain couples TRBV5-4 to TRBJ1-1; 10 middle bases align to TRBD1. The sample here was cells cultured in vitro, taken from a patient treated with pembrolizumab. The CDR3 here reads CASSPGTGARRNTEAFF. The DNA sequence is TGTGCCAGCAGTCCCGGGACAGGGGCGAGGAGGAACACTGAAGCTTTCTTT.